The 3 T cell receptor beta chains below come from one sample, sequenced in a study of human T cells and chemical hapten exposure. Time point meaning: patch test 1, 2 weeks after DPC sensitization. Indicated treatment: therapeutic diphenylcyclopropenone sensitization with weekly scalp DPC. TCRdb recomputed calls from the RACE reads with MiXCR, one row per CDR3 protein. The repertoire holds 13,000 to 15,000 distinct CDR3 sequences, over 15% seen once, with 5.5% to 8% in the top ten. The sample in question was whole blood, obtained in connection with sensitization to the hapten diphenylcyclopropenone (DPC). These receptors originate from a woman younger than 45 with alopecia areata. Some clones in this sample may be carry-over from other donors' samples.

The chain links TRBV19 to TRBJ2-1, with TRBD2 matching 8 bases. V dropped 8 bases and J dropped 4; count of bases not matched to a gene: 7. The CDR3 is made up of 14 amino acids. CDR1 and CDR2 from the germline V gene are LNHDA and SQIVND (reference sequence). The CDR3 sequence: CASARLASYNEQFF. CDR3 sequence (DNA): TGTGCCAGTGCCCGACTAGCGTCTTACAATGAGCAGTTCTTC.

This clonotype was detected many times. The chain uses TRBV4-1 and TRBJ2-3; 10 positions agree with TRBD2. The trim removed 2 bases at V and 6 bases at J, leaving 2 bases unmatched. Germline CDR1 is MGHRA and CDR2 is YSYEKL. CDR3 length equals 14 residues. The CDR3 sequence: CASSQLAGVDTQYF. The CDR3 nucleotides are TGCGCCAGCAGCCAACTAGCGGGGGTGGATACGCAGTATTTT.

In this sample, this clonotype turned up a few times. The chain combines TRBV7-7 with TRBJ2-3; D may correspond to TRBD1 or TRBD2 (5 bases each). CDR1 is SSHAT and CDR2 is FNYEAQ in the germline V gene (reference sequence). With 3 bases removed from V and 4 bases from J, the gap between germline ends came to 14 bases. The CDR3 sequence is 15 residues long. For the CDR3, the DNA is TGTGCCAGCAGCTTTCGGTCAGGGAGTGCAGATACGCAGTATTTT. As protein: CASSFRSGSADTQYF. Complete variable domain (other parts from reference TRBV7-7 and TRBJ2-3): GAGVSQSPRYKVTKRGQDVTLRCDPISSHATLYWYQQALGQGPEFLTYFNYEAQPDKSGLPSDRFSAERPEGSISTLTIQRTEQRDSAMYRCASSFRSGSADTQYFGPGTRLTVL.